The 25 T cell receptor beta chains listed next were all sequenced from one sample in a study of radiotherapy plus CTLA-4 blockade in lung cancer. The table came from immunoSEQ multiplex PCR; TCRdb's copy has only in-frame clones and leaves some out. The sample includes approximately 94,000 clones, roughly four fifths of them seen just once. The material was peripheral blood, obtained from a patient treated with radiotherapy plus ipilimumab. The receptor source for this set is a human donor with non-small cell lung cancer that progressed on radiotherapy plus ipilimumab.

The rearrangement joins TRBV9 to TRBJ2-1; 8 bases are shared with TRBD2. After removal of 4 bases from V and 9 bases from J, the junction contained 6 bases not matched to a gene. Per the germline V gene, CDR1 is SGDLS and CDR2 is YYNGEE. The CDR3 extends over 13 amino acids. This CDR3 is CASSWSGRGEQFF. CDR3 sequence (DNA): TGTGCCAGCAGCTGGAGCGGGAGAGGTGAGCAGTTCTTC.

J is TRBJ2-3 and V is TRBV28, with D perhaps TRBD2 (6 bases). Germline V gives CDR1 MDHEN, CDR2 SYDVKM. The CDR3 is 14 residues long. The V gene lost 7 bases and the J gene lost 3 bases, with 14 bases spanning the gap. The CDR3, as DNA: TGTGCCAGCAAGGAGGGAAACCCTACAGATACGCAGTATTTT. Protein sequence: CASKEGNPTDTQYF.

The V and J genes are TRBV18 and TRBJ2-7, with TRBD1 as a possible D gene (5 bases). Germline lookup yields CDR1 KGHSH and CDR2 LQKENI. CDR3 length: 12 residues. V dropped 1 base and J dropped 5 bases, with 6 bases sitting between them. The CDR3 DNA reads TGTGCCAGCTCACCACAAGGGGACGAGCAGTACGTC. It specifies CASSPQGDEQYV.

V usage is TRBV28 and J usage is TRBJ1-5; D is possibly TRBD1 (5 bases). Trimming cost V 1 base and J 3 bases, with 25 bases left between them. This CDR3 has 20 residues. Germline V CDR1 and CDR2: MDHEN, SYDVKM. The CDR3 DNA follows: TGTGCCAGCAGTTTATCCCACTTGGTCTCAAAGGGGTCTAACAATCAGCCCCAGCATTTT. It codes for CASSLSHLVSKGSNNQPQHF.

This chain joins TRBV10-3 and TRBJ1-1; weak D call: TRBD1 (5 bases). The germline gives CDR1 ENHRY, CDR2 SYGVKD. V was cut by 6 bases and J by 0 bases, with 17 bases left in between. CDR3 size: 16 residues. CDR3 nucleotides: TGTGCCATCAGAGGGGCAGGGAAGCCATTGAACACTGAAGCTTTCTTT. Residues: CAIRGAGKPLNTEAFF.

This clone occurred once. V is TRBV6-1 and J is TRBJ1-5, with a weak D call TRBD1 (6 bases). Germline V gene sequence: CDR1 MNHNS, CDR2 SASEGT. The germline V and J ends were trimmed by 1 base and 2 bases, with 12 bases remaining between them. The CDR3 contains 16 residues. The CDR3 nucleotides are TGTGCCAGCAGTGAAGGGGCCAGGGGAGGCAATCAGCCCCAGCATTTT. It encodes CASSEGARGGNQPQHF.

The V and J genes are TRBV19 and TRBJ2-5, with a tentative D call TRBD1 (5 bases). Per the germline V gene, CDR1 is LNHDA and CDR2 is SQIVND (reference sequence). The CDR3 covers 14 residues. Trimming took off 5 bases at V and 13 bases at J, with 23 bases between the two ends. DNA of the CDR3: TGTGCCAGTAGTTCTCAGTCGGGTCAGGGCCACTGGTACTTC. Its protein product is CASSSQSGQGHWYF.

The genes are TRBV15 and TRBJ2-5; weak D call: TRBD2 (5 bases). Germline CDR1 reads LNHNV; CDR2 reads YYDKDF (reference sequence). This CDR3 has 15 residues. Deletions cut 0 bases from V and 2 bases from J, with 10 bases between. CDR3 residues: CATSRDRLPQETQYF. CDR3 DNA sequence: TGTGCCACCAGCAGAGATCGACTACCTCAAGAGACCCAGTACTTC.

This sequence joins TRBV28 and TRBJ2-3; TRBD2 might be the D (5 bases). The CDR3 is 14 residues long. Trimming shortened V by 3 bases and J by 1 base, and 8 bases separated the two germline ends. CDR1 MDHEN and CDR2 SYDVKM come from the germline V gene. CDR3 DNA: TGTGCCAGCAGTTTTTGGGAGCGCACAGATACGCAGTATTTT. Protein product: CASSFWERTDTQYF. Looking up the rest from reference TRBV28 and TRBJ2-3 gives the full variable domain: DVKVTQSSRYLVKRTGEKVFLECVQDMDHENMFWYRQDPGLGLRLIYFSYDVKMKEKGDIPEGYSVSREKKERFSLILESASTNQTSMYLCASSFWERTDTQYFGPGTRLTVL.

The count of this clone is one. The gene calls are TRBV5-3 and TRBJ2-7; TRBD1 might be the D (7 bases). TRBV5-3 is reported as an ORF; its role is uncertain. The CDR3 length is 21 residues. Trimming left V 6 bases short and J 2 bases short, with 36 bases between. The CDR3: CARIQPRGTEKIFYLPYEQYV. CDR3 sequence (DNA): TGTGCCAGAATTCAGCCCCGGGGGACAGAGAAAATTTTCTATCTTCCCTACGAGCAGTACGTC.

V and J are TRBV18 and TRBJ2-1, with 7 positions matching TRBD2. The length of the CDR3 is 15 residues. Germline V gene lookup returns CDR1 KGHSH and CDR2 LQKENI. V dropped 1 base and J dropped 7; count of bases not matched to a gene: 7. The CDR3 spells CASSPRWEGKNEQFF. The CDR3 nucleotides read TGTGCCAGCTCACCACGGTGGGAGGGCAAGAATGAGCAGTTCTTC.

This clone was recorded once. V gene TRBV11-2 combines with J gene TRBJ1-5; no reliable D call. Deletions cut 0 bases from V and 8 bases from J, with 11 bases between. This CDR3 spans 14 amino acids. In germline, CDR1 is SGHAT, CDR2 FQNNGV. CDR3 protein: CASSLDPQYKPQHF. The CDR3 region has the DNA TGTGCCAGCAGCTTAGATCCACAGTACAAGCCCCAGCATTTT.

V gene TRBV9 combines with J gene TRBJ2-3, with 9 positions matching TRBD1. This CDR3 has 16 residues. Germline CDR1 is SGDLS and CDR2 is YYNGEE. V lost 4 bases, J lost 6 bases, and 12 bases stayed unmatched. The CDR3 reads CASSSWGGTGTDTQYF. The CDR3, as DNA: TGTGCCAGCAGCTCGTGGGGGGGGACAGGGACCGATACGCAGTATTTT.

The rearrangement uses TRBV21-1 and TRBJ2-7; TRBD1 was called by the table and not checked on the DNA. TRBV21-1 is designated a pseudogene. CDR3 size: 18 residues. CDR3 coding DNA: TGTGCCAGCAGCAAAGCGCTTTTAGACAGGGGAGATTGCCACGAGCAGTACGTC. This translates into CASSKALLDRGDCHEQYV.

The chain couples TRBV27 to TRBJ2-7, with 8 bases identical to TRBD1. With V trimmed by 0 bases and J by 1 base, 5 bases remained unmatched. The CDR3 covers 16 residues. Germline-derived CDR1 and CDR2 are MNHEY and SMNVEV (reference sequence). In nucleotides, the CDR3 is TGTGCCAGCAGTTTATCGTTCGGACAGGGTTCCTACGAGCAGTACTTC. Encoded protein: CASSLSFGQGSYEQYF.

The chain has TRBV29-1 and TRBJ2-1, with 9 bases matching TRBD2. Looked up from germline, CDR1 is SQVTM and CDR2 is ANQGSEA. With 4 bases clipped from V and 10 bases from J, the junction kept 5 bases outside the gene matches. This CDR3 has 12 amino acids. CDR3 residues: CSVASSGIEQFF. The CDR3 region has the DNA TGCAGCGTTGCATCTAGCGGGATCGAGCAGTTCTTC.

The rearrangement uses TRBV5-1 and TRBJ2-3; 11 bases are a match to TRBD2. The CDR3 is 14 amino acids. From germline, CDR1 is SGHRS and CDR2 YFSETQ. Trimming at V came to 8 bases and at J to 5 bases, leaving 7 bases not matched to a gene. As DNA, the CDR3 is TGCGCCAGTGCGCTTAGCGGGAGGGAAGATACGCAGTATTTT. It specifies CASALSGREDTQYF.

This clone turned up a few times. This sequence joins TRBV6-4 and TRBJ2-1; possibly TRBD1 for D (5 bases). Germline loops: CDR1 MRHNA, CDR2 SNTAGT. This CDR3 comprises 12 residues. Trimming took 2 bases from V and 8 from J, leaving 7 bases between them. The CDR3 sequence: CASSDQGDEQFF. In DNA, the CDR3 is TGTGCCAGCAGTGACCAAGGGGATGAGCAGTTCTTC.

The sample holds a few counts of this clone. The chain uses TRBV7-8 and TRBJ1-3; TRBD1 is a possible D gene (6 bases). CDR1 SGHVS and CDR2 FQNEAQ come from the germline V gene. Trimming took off 5 bases at V and 0 bases at J, with 11 bases between the two ends. The CDR3 length is 15 residues. CDR3 loop: CASSRGGTSGNTIYF. For the CDR3, the DNA is TGTGCCAGCAGCCGAGGGGGAACCTCTGGAAACACCATATATTTT.

The rearrangement links TRBV7-2 to TRBJ2-1; D remains unclear. The CDR3 spans 13 residues. V was cut by 1 base and J by 3 bases, with 4 bases left in between. Germline V gene lookup returns CDR1 SGHTA and CDR2 FQGNSA. The CDR3 protein is CASSLEYYNEQFF. CDR3 DNA: TGTGCCAGCAGCTTAGAATACTACAATGAGCAGTTCTTC.

This clone occurred many times. The chain links TRBV4-1 to TRBJ2-2; maybe TRBD2 (6 bases). This CDR3 is 15 amino acids long. V lost 3 bases, J lost 3 bases, and 11 bases lay in between. Germline loops: CDR1 MGHRA, CDR2 YSYEKL. DNA of the CDR3: TGCGCCAGCAGCCACGACGGGAGATACACCGGGGAGCTGTTTTTT. It is translated as CASSHDGRYTGELFF.

The chain is built from TRBV28 and TRBJ1-1, with TRBD1 matching 12 bases. CDR3 length equals 17 residues. In germline, CDR1 is MDHEN, CDR2 SYDVKM. V lost 5 bases to trimming and J lost 0 bases; unmatched junction nucleotides: 7. CDR3 sequence: CASSMTGTGGLNTEAFF. CDR3 in DNA: TGTGCCAGCAGTATGACCGGGACAGGGGGCCTGAACACTGAAGCTTTCTTT.

This clone showed up just a few times. The rearrangement uses TRBV15 and TRBJ2-7; D assignment may be TRBD1 or TRBD2 (6 bases each). V shed 0 bases and J shed 4 bases, with 10 bases lying between them. Germline lookup yields CDR1 LNHNV and CDR2 YYDKDF (reference sequence). The CDR3 runs 14 residues. The CDR3 protein is CATSRDPGAYEQYV. The CDR3 bases are TGTGCCACCAGCAGAGATCCGGGGGCTTACGAGCAGTACGTC.

This chain uses TRBV5-1 with TRBJ2-6, with D hard to call. The germline V gene encodes CDR1 SGHRS and CDR2 YFSETQ. The V end lost 0 bases, the J end lost 2 bases, and 21 bases lay between the germline ends. CDR3 size: 20 residues. CDR3 coding DNA: TGCGCCAGCAGCTTGGCCCCGACATGGTCCTCAGAGCCTGGGGCCAACGTCCTGACTTTC. Protein: CASSLAPTWSSEPGANVLTF.

V gene TRBV29-1 combines with J gene TRBJ2-1; 10 bases line up with TRBD2. The ends lost 7 bases at V and 6 bases at J; junction bases unmatched: 12. The CDR3 length is 15 residues. Per the germline V gene, CDR1 is SQVTM and CDR2 is ANQGSEA. CDR3 sequence reads: CSATKPGLASNEQFF. The CDR3 nucleotides are TGCAGCGCAACCAAACCGGGACTAGCGAGCAATGAGCAGTTCTTC.